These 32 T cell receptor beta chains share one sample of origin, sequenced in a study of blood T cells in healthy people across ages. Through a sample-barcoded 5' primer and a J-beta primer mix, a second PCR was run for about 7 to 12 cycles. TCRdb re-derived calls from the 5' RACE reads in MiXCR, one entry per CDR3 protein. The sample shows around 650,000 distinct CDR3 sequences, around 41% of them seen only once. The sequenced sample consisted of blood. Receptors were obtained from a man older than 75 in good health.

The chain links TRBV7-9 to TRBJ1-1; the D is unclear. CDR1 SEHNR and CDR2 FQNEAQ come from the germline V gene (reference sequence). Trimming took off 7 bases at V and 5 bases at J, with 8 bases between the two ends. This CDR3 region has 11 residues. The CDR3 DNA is TGTGCCAGCACCCCAAGGACTGAAGCTTTCTTT. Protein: CASTPRTEAFF. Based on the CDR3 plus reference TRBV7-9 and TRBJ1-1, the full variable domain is DTGVSQNPRHKITKRGQNVTFRCDPISEHNRLYWYRQTLGQGPEFLTYFQNEAQLEKSRLLSDRFSAERPKGSFSTLEIQRTEQGDSAMYLCASTPRTEAFFGQGTRLTVV.

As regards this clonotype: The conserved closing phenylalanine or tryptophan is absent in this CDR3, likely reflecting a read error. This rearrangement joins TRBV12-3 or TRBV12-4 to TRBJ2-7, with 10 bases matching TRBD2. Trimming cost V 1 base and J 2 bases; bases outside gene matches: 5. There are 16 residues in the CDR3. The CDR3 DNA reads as TGTGCCAGCAGTTTAGGGGTAGCGGGAGGACCCTACGAGCAGTACTCC. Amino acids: CASSLGVAGGPYEQYS.

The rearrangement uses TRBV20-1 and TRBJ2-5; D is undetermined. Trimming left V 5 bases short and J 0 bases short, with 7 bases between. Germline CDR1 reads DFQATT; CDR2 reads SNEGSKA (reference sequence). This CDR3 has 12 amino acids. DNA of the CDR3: TGCAGTGCTGGGATGTACCAAGAGACCCAGTACTTC. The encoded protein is CSAGMYQETQYF.

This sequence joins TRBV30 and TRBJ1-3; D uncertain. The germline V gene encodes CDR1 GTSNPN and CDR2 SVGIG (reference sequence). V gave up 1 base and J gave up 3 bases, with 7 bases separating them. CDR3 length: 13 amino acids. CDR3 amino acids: CAWSGRRGNTIYF. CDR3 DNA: TGTGCCTGGAGTGGGCGGCGTGGAAACACCATATATTTT. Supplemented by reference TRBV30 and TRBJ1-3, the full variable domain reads SQTIHQWPATLVQPVGSPLSLECTVEGTSNPNLYWYRQAAGRGLQLLFYSVGIGQISSEVPQNLSASRPQDRQFILSSKKLLLSDSGFYLCAWSGRRGNTIYFGEGSWLTVV.

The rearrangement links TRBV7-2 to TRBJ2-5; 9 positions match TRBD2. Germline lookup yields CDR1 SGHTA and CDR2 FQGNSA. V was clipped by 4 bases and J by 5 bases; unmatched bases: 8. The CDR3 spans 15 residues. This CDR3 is CASSSLSGGRETQYF. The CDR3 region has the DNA TGTGCCAGCAGCTCTCTTAGCGGGGGCCGCGAGACCCAGTACTTC.

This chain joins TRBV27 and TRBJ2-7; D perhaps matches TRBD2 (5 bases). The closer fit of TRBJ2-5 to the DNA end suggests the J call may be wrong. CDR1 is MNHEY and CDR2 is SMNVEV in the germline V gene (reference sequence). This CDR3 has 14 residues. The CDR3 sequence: CASSILGRQETQYF. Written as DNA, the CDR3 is TGTGCCAGCTCAATACTAGGCAGGCAAGAGACCCAGTACTTC.

CDR3 DNA: TGCGCCAGCAGCTCCCGACAGGGGTCTGAGGAGACCCAGTACTTC. Protein sequence: CASSSRQGSEETQYF. This rearrangement joins TRBV5-1 to TRBJ2-5; 8 bases match TRBD1. V was pared by 3 bases and J by 5 bases, with 9 bases of the junction left unmatched. The CDR3 extends over 15 amino acids. Germline V gives CDR1 SGHRS, CDR2 YFSETQ. The variable domain in full, completed from reference TRBV5-1 and TRBJ2-5, reads KAGVTQTPRYLIKTRGQQVTLSCSPISGHRSVSWYQQTPGQGLQFLFEYFSETQRNKGNFPGRFSGRQFSNSRSEMNVSTLELGDSALYLCASSSRQGSEETQYFGPGTRLLVL.

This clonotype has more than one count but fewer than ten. CDR3: CASSQAPARAQALIGYTF. CDR3 bases: TGCGCCAGCAGCCAAGCTCCCGCCCGTGCCCAGGCTTTGATTGGCTACACCTTC. The chain has TRBV4-3 and TRBJ1-2; no firm D call. V lost 1 base to trimming and J lost 7 bases, with 25 bases between them. This CDR3 spans 18 amino acids. Germline V CDR1 and CDR2: LGHNA, YSLEER.

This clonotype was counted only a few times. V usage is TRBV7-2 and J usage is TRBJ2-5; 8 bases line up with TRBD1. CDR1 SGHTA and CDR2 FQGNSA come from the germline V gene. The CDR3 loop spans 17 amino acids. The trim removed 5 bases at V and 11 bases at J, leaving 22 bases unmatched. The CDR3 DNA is TGTGCCAGCAGCCCCTACCAGGGGGCCTTCACCTACAATGAGCAGTACTTC. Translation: CASSPYQGAFTYNEQYF.

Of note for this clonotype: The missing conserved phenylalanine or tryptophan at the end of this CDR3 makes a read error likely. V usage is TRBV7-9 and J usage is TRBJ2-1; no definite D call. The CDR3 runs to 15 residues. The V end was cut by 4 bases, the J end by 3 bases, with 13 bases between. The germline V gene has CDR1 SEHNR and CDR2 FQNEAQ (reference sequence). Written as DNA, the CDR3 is TGTGCCAGCAGCTCAGCCATCAGCAACTACAATGAGCAGTTCTTA. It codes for CASSSAISNYNEQFL.

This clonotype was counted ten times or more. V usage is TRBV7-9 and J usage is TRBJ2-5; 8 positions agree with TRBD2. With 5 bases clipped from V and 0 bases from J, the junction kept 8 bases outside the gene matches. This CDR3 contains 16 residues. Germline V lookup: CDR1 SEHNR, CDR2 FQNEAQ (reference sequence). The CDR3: CASSRRTSGYQETQYF. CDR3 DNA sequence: TGTGCCAGCAGCCGCCGCACTAGCGGATACCAAGAGACCCAGTACTTC.

CDR3 sequence reads: CAWRADFYSPLHF. CDR3 nucleotides: TGTGCCTGGAGAGCCGATTTTTATTCACCCCTCCACTTT. The chain recombines TRBV30 with TRBJ1-6; no reliable D call. Germline V gene sequence: CDR1 GTSNPN, CDR2 SVGIG (reference sequence). The CDR3 loop spans 13 amino acids. V was clipped by 3 bases and J by 8 bases, with 11 bases between them.

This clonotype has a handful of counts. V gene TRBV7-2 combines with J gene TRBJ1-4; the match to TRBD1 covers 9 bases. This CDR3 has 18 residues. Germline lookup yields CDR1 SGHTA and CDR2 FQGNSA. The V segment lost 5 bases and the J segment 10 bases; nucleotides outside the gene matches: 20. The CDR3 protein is CASSPTGGGGGFVGKLFF. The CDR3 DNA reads TGTGCCAGCAGCCCCACAGGGGGCGGCGGGGGTTTTGTGGGAAAACTGTTTTTT.

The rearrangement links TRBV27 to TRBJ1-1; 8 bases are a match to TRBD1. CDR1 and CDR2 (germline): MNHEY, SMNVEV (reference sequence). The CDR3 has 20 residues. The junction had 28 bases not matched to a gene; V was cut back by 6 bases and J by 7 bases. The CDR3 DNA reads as TGTGCCAGCAGGGTTTTCTACTCAGGGGGCTCAGTTCAAGCCCCCTTTGAAGCTTTCTTT. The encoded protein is CASRVFYSGGSVQAPFEAFF.

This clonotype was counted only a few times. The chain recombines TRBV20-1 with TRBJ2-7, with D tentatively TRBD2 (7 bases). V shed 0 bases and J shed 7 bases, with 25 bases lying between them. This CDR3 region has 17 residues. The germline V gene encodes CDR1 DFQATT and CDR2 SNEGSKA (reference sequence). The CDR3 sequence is CSARDRVGGRSYNEQYF. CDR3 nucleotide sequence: TGCAGTGCTAGAGATCGGGTCGGGGGGCGCAGCTACAATGAGCAGTACTTC.

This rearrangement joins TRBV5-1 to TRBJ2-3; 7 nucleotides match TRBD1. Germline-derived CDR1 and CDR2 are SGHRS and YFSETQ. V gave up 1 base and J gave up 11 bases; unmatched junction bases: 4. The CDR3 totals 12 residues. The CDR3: CASSLPGQWQYF. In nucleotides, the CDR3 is TGCGCCAGCAGCTTGCCGGGACAGTGGCAGTATTTT.

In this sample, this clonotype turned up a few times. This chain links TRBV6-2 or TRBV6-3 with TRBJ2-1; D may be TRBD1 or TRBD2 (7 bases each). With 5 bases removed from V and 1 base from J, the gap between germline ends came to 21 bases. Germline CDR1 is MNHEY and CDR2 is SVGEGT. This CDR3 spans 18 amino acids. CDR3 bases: TGTGCCAGCAGTCCACCCGGGCGACAGGGAGGGTCCTACAATGAGCAGTTCTTC. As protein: CASSPPGRQGGSYNEQFF.

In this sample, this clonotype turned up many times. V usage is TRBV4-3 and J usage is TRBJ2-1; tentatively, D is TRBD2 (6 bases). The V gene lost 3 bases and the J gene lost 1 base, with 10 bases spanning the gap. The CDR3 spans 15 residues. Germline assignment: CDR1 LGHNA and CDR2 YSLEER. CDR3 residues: CASSQQTRSYNEQFF. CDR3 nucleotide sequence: TGCGCCAGCAGCCAGCAGACTAGGTCCTACAATGAGCAGTTCTTC.

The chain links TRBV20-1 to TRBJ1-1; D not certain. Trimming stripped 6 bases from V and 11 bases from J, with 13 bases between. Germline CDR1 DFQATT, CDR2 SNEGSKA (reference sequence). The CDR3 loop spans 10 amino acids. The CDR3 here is CSAPIVVAFF. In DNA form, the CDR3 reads TGCAGTGCCCCAATTGTCGTTGCTTTCTTT.

DNA for the CDR3: TGTGCCAGTAGGCCCCCAGGGGGAGAAGAGACCCAGTACTTC. Translation: CASRPPGGEETQYF. The chain uses TRBV19 and TRBJ2-4; 7 bases map to TRBD1. The DNA end favors TRBJ2-5, so the J call may be wrong. CDR1 is LNHDA and CDR2 is SQIVND in the germline V gene (reference sequence). The CDR3 extends over 14 amino acids.

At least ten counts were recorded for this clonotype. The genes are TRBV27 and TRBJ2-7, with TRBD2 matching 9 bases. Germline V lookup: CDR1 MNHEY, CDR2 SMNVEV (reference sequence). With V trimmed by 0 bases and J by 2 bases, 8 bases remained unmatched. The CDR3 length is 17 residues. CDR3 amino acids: CASSLSPRTSDAYEQYF. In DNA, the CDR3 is TGTGCCAGCAGTTTATCGCCCCGGACTAGCGATGCCTACGAGCAGTACTTC.

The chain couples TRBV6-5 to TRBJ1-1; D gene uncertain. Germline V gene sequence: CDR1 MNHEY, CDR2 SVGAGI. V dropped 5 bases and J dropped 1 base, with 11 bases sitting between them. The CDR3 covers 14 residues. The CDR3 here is CASSPRHSNTEAFF. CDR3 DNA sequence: TGTGCCAGCAGTCCAAGACACTCGAACACTGAAGCTTTCTTT.

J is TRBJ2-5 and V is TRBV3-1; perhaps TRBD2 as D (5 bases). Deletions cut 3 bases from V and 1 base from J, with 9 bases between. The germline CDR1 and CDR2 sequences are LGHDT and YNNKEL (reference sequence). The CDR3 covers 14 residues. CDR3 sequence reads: CASSQRVFQETQYF. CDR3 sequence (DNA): TGTGCCAGCAGCCAGAGGGTGTTCCAAGAGACCCAGTACTTC.

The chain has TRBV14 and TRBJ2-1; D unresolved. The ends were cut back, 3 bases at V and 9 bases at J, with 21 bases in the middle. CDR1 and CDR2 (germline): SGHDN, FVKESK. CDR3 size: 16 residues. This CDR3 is CASSQAPGPTWGEQFF. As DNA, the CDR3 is TGTGCCAGCAGCCAGGCCCCGGGCCCCACCTGGGGTGAGCAGTTCTTC.

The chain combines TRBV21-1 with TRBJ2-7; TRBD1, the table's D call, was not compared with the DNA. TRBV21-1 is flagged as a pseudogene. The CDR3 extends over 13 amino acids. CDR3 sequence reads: CASSFRTANEQYF. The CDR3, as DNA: TGTGCCAGCAGCTTTAGGACAGCAAATGAGCAGTACTTC.

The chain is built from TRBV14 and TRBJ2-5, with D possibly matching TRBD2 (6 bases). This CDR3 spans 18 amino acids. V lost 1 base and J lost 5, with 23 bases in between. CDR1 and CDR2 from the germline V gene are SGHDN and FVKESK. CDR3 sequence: CASSQVLGRVSSGETQYF. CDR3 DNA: TGTGCCAGCAGCCAAGTCCTGGGACGAGTCAGCAGCGGGGAGACCCAGTACTTC.

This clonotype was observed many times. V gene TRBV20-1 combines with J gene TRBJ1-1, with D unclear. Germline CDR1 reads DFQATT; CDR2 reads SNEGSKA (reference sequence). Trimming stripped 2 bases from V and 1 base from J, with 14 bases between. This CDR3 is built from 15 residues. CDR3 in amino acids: CSARPTDGQNTEAFF. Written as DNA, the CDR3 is TGCAGTGCTAGACCCACAGACGGCCAGAACACTGAAGCTTTCTTT.

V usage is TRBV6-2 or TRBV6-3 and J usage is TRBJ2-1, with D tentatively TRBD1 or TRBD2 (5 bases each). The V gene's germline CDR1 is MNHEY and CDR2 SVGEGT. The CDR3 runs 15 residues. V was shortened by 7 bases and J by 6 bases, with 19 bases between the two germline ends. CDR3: CASIPIGTQRNEQFF. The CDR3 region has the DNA TGTGCCAGCATCCCGATCGGGACGCAACGCAATGAGCAGTTCTTC.

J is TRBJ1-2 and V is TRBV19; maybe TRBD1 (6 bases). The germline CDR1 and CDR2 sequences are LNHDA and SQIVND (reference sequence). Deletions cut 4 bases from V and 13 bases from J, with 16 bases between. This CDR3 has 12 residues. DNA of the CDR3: TGTGCCAGTAGTACACAGACAGGCCCATCCACCTTC. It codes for CASSTQTGPSTF.

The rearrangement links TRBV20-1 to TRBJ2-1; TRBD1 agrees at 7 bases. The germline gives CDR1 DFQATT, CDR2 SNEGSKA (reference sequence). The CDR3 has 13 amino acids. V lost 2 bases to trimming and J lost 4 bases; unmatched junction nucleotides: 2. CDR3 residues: CSARPGQYNEQFF. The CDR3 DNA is TGCAGTGCTAGACCGGGACAGTACAATGAGCAGTTCTTC.

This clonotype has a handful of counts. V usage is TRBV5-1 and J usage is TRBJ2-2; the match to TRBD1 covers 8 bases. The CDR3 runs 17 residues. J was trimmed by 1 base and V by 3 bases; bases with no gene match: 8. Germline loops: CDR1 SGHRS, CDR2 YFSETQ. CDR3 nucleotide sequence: TGCGCCAGCAGCTCGTTACAGGGGGTCGTGAACACCGGGGAGCTGTTTTTT. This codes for CASSSLQGVVNTGELFF. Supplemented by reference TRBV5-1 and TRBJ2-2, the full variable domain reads KAGVTQTPRYLIKTRGQQVTLSCSPISGHRSVSWYQQTPGQGLQFLFEYFSETQRNKGNFPGRFSGRQFSNSRSEMNVSTLELGDSALYLCASSSLQGVVNTGELFFGEGSRLTVL.

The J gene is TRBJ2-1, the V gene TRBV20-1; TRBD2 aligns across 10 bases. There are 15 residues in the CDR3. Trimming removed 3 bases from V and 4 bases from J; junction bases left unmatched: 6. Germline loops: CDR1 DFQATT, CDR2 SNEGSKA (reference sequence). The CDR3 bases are TGCAGTGCTAGGGGTGGACTAGCGGCATACAATGAGCAGTTCTTC. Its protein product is CSARGGLAAYNEQFF.